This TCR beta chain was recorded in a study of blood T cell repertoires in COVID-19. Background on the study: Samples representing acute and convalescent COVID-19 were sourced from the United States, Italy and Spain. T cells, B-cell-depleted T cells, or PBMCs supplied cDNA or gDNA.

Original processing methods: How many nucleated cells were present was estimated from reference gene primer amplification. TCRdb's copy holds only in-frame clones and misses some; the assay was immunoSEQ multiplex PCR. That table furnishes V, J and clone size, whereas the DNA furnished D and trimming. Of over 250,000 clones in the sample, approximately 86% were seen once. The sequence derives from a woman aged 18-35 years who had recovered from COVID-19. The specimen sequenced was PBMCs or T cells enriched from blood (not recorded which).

The CDR3 DNA follows: TGCGCCAGCAGCGCCATAGCGGGAGGCAGCTCCTACGAGCAGTACTTC. This translates into CASSAIAGGSSYEQYF. The chain is built from TRBV5-1 and TRBJ2-7; 10 positions agree with TRBD2. After removal of 4 bases from V and 0 bases from J, the junction contained 7 bases not matched to a gene. CDR1 is SGHRS, CDR2 YFSETQ, per germline. CDR3 size: 16 residues. Based on the CDR3 plus reference TRBV5-1 and TRBJ2-7, the full variable domain is KAGVTQTPRYLIKTRGQQVTLSCSPISGHRSVSWYQQTPGQGLQFLFEYFSETQRNKGNFPGRFSGRQFSNSRSEMNVSTLELGDSALYLCASSAIAGGSSYEQYFGPGTRLTVT.